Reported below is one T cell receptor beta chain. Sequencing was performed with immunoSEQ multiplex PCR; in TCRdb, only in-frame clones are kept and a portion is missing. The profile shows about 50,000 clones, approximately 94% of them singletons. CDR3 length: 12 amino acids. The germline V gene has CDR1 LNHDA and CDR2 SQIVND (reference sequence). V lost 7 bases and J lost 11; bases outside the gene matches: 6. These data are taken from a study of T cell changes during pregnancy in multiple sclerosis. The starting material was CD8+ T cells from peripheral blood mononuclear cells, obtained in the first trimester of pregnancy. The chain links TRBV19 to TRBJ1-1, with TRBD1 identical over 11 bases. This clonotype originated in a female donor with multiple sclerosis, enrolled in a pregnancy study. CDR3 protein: CASIGDRGLAFF. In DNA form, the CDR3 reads TGTGCCAGTATAGGGGACAGGGGGTTGGCTTTCTTT.